This T cell receptor beta chain was obtained from a study of STAT5B mutations in CD4+ large granular lymphocyte leukemia (dated by TCRdb to between 2021 and 2022). A note on the overall study: Among the healthy controls, the CDR3 'QG' motif was associated with a particular HLA allele. TCRbeta repertoires of CD4+ T-cell large granular lymphocyte leukemia patients were compared with those of healthy blood donors. Flow cytometry on FACSCanto II or FACSVerse confirmed that purified fractions exceeded 95% purity among lymphocytes. Results and caveats for the whole study, not just this receptor: Greater clonality appeared to be present in CD4-sorted patient repertoires than in healthy CD4+ repertoires, and the difference was retained after the putative leukemic clones were removed. Data were not HLA-matched; higher clonality in CD4+ versus CD8+ T-LGLL could reflect the relatively small sample size. The main leukemic clonotypes were found to be private to each patient, although 25% of the main leukemic clonotypes were detected at low frequency in the non-leukemic repertoires of other patients. Enrichment of TRBV06-family usage was observed among the top patient clones (8/27) relative to healthy controls (2/35).

V is pared back by 4 bases and J by 4 bases, with 14 bases lying between the germline termini. The CDR3 holds 14 amino acids from the cysteine to the phenylalanine. Here the CDR3 DNA is all that survives: 42 bases in frame from base 1. CDR1 and CDR2 were assigned from the germline V gene (reference sequence) as SGHKS and YYEKEE. Points on this clone: Its binding antigen is unknown. No much larger clone exists at a distance of one base, and base qualities are not known.

The immunoSEQ assay at survey resolution was applied to genomic DNA for sequencing of TCRbeta rearrangements. The authors' pipeline ran thus. In the TCR sequencing data, the lowest productive clonotype frequency that could be detected was 2.59 x 10-5. Analyses included only productive TCRbeta rearrangements, meaning complete and in-frame sequences. The clonality of each sample was calculated as Simpson clonality in the immunoSEQ Analyzer version 3.0. Clones were binned by frequency as very rare, small, medium, large (1-20%) or hyperexpanded (>20%). Generation probabilities were estimated with OLGA 1.2.3, V-gene circos plots were generated with VDJtools, specificities were searched for in VDJdb, and CDR3 motifs were identified with GLIPH. TCRdb re-hosts the immuneACCESS table, in-frame sequences only. Its copies lack some clones; in the studies checked, an unresolved V gene accounts for under half of them, and the cause for the rest is not known. For V, J and clone size, that table is used; D and trimming come from the DNA. Across this sample there are some 38,000 clones, with 65% to 90% seen only once. The ten most abundant clones make up roughly 1.3% of the sample.

The healthy control group was made up of a few dozen blood donors, and the Finnish Red Cross blood service supplied their buffy coats. All TCR-sequenced material derived from peripheral blood: patient blood samples and healthy donor buffy coats. Peripheral blood mononuclear cells were isolated by Ficoll-Hypaque gradient centrifugation. Magnetic purification was used to isolate CD4+ cells from the buffy coats of the healthy controls. The Gentra Puregene Cell and Tissue kit was used for genomic DNA extraction, and quantification was performed on a Qubit 2.0 fluorometer. The sequenced sample consisted of CD4+ T cells from blood buffy coats. The V gene is TRBV5-5 and the J gene is TRBJ2-5, with a tentative D call of TRBD1 or TRBD2, each matching 5 bases. The sequence derives from a human donor in good health. The base sequence is TGTGCCAGCAGCCGGGGCCCGCCTCGAGAGACCCAGTACTTC. This translates into CASSRGPPRETQYF.